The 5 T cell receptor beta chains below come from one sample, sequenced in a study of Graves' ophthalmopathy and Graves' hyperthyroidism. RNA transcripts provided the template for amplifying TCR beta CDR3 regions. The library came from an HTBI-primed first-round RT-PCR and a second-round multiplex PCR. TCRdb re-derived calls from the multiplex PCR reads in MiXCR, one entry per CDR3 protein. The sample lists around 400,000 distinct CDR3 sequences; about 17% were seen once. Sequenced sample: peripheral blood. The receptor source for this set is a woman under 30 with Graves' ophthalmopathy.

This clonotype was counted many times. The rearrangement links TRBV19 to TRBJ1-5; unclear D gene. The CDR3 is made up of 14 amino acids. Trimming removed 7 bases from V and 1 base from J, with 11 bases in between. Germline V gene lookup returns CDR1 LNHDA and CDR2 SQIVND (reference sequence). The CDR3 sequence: CASKNRSSNQPQHF. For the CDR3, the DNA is TGTGCCAGTAAAAACCGAAGCAGCAATCAGCCCCAGCATTTT.

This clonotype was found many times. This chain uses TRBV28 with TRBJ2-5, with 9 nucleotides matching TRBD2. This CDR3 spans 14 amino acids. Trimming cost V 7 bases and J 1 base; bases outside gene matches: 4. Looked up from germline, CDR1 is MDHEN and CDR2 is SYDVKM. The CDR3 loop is CASKVAGAQETQYF. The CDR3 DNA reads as TGTGCCAGCAAGGTAGCGGGGGCCCAAGAGACCCAGTACTTC.

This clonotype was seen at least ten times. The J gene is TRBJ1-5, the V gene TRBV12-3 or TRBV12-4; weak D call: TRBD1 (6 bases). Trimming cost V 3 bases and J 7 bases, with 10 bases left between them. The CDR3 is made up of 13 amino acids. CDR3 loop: CASSFTGQQPQHF. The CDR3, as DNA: TGTGCCAGCAGTTTTACAGGGCAGCAGCCCCAGCATTTT.

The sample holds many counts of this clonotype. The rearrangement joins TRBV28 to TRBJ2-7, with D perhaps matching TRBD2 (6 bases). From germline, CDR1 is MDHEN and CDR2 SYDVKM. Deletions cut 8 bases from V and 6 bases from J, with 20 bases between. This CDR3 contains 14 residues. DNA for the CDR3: TGTGCCAGCCAGACCAACGTTGGAGGGTTCGAGCAGTACTTC. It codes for CASQTNVGGFEQYF.

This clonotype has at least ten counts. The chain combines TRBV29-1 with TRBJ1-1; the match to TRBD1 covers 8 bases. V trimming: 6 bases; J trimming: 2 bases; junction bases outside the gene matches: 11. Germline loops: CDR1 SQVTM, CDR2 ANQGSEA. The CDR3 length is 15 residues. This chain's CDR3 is CSVLGQGSINTEAFF. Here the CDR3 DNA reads TGCAGCGTCTTAGGACAGGGTAGCATTAACACTGAAGCTTTCTTT.